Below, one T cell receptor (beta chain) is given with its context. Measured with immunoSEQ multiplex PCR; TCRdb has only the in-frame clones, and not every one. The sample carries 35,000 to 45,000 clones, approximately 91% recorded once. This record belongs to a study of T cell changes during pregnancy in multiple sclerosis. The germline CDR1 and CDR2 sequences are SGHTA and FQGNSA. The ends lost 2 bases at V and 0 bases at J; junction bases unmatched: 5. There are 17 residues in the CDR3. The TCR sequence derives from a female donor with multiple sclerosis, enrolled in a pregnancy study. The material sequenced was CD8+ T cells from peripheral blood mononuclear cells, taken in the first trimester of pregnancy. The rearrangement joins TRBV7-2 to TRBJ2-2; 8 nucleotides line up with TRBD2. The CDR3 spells CASSLTTSGANTGELFF. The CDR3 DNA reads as TGTGCCAGCAGCTTAACCACTAGCGGTGCGAACACCGGGGAGCTGTTTTTT.